These T cell receptor beta chains were read from a single sample in a study of PD-1 blockade in classical Hodgkin lymphoma. The protocol was immunoSEQ multiplex PCR, while the TCRdb copy is restricted to in-frame clones and leaves out a portion. The table has about 16,000 clones, less than 80% seen once; the top ten hold around 10%. The sample here was peripheral blood mononuclear cells (PBMCs), taken at baseline. These receptors were taken from a human donor with classical Hodgkin lymphoma. Each CDR3 is given with its conserved first and last residue. The D gene is left open where the match is weak. Not all rows give a size; the values are once, few, many and, for expanded clones, a class.

TRBJ1-2 | once | TRBV13 | - | TGTGCCAGCAGCCTAGGGGGGTCTGCTGGCTACACCTTC | CASSLGGSAGYTF
TRBJ1-5 | - | TRBV4-1 | TRBD1 | TGCGCCAGCAGCCAAGAACAGGGGTCGAGGAATCAGCCCCAGCATTTT | CASSQEQGSRNQPQHF
TRBJ1-5 | - | TRBV28 | TRBD1 | TGTGCCAGCAGGCCCACAGGGGTCCAGCGTCAGCCCCAGCATTTT | CASRPTGVQRQPQHF
TRBJ2-3 | - | TRBV7-3 | TRBD2 | TGTGCCAGCAGCTTGGGACCTAGCGGAACGCAGTATTTT | CASSLGPSGTQYF
TRBJ2-7 | - | TRBV7-2 | - | TGTGCCAGCAGCTTGTCCTGGGGAGGAAGCTCCTACGAGCAGTACTTC | CASSLSWGGSSYEQYF
TRBJ2-7 | - | TRBV14 | - | TGTGCCAGCAGCCGTCAAACAGGTTTGGAGCAGTACTTC | CASSRQTGLEQYF
TRBJ2-5 | - | TRBV19 | TRBD1 | TGTGCCAGTAGCGACGGACAGGGGATGCAAGAGACCCAGTACTTC | CASSDGQGMQETQYF
TRBJ2-1 | - | TRBV7-9 | - | TGTGCCAGCAGCCTCGTAGGGAGTTTCACCTACAATGAGCAGTTCTTC | CASSLVGSFTYNEQFF
TRBJ1-4 | medium-sized | TRBV6-6 | - | TGTGCCAGCAGAACGCCAAAGGCCTTCCCTTATGAAAAACTGTTTTTT | CASRTPKAFPYEKLFF
TRBJ1-2 | - | TRBV5-1 | - | TGCGCCAGCAGCCAAGAAGGGTCGGGTTACTATGGCTACACCTTC | CASSQEGSGYYGYTF
TRBJ1-2 | - | TRBV7-9 | TRBD1 | TGTGCCAGCAGCTTGGGACAGGCCTCTGGCTACACCTTC | CASSLGQASGYTF
TRBJ2-1 | once | TRBV29-1 | - | TGCAGCGTTGAAGAGGGGTGGAATGAGCAGTTCTTC | CSVEEGWNEQFF
TRBJ2-7 | - | TRBV2 | TRBD2 | TGTGCCAGCAGTCCCGGACTAGGCTCCCACGAGCAGTACTTC | CASSPGLGSHEQYF
TRBJ2-3 | - | TRBV5-1 | TRBD2 | TGCGCCAGCAGCCCAGTCATCACTAGCGGGAGTAGGAGCACAGATACGCAGTATTTT | CASSPVITSGSRSTDTQYF
TRBJ2-7 | - | TRBV5-1 | - | TGCGCCAGCAATTCTCAGGACTACGAGCAGTACTTC | CASNSQDYEQYF
TRBJ1-2 | - | TRBV19 | - | TGTGCCAGTACCCAGGGAAGGGGCTTTGGCTACACCTTC | CASTQGRGFGYTF
TRBJ2-2 | few | TRBV11-2 | - | TGTGCCAGCAGCTTAGAAACCTTAGAGGAGCTGTTTTTT | CASSLETLEELFF
TRBJ1-6 | - | TRBV4-1 | - | TGCGCCAGCAGCCAAGTAATCGCGACGGCCTCCCTGGGCCGTAATTCACCCCTCCACTTT | CASSQVIATASLGRNSPLHF
TRBJ1-2 | - | TRBV5-4 | - | TGTGCCAGCAGCCCCGCGGGCGATTACTATGGCTACACCTTC | CASSPAGDYYGYTF
TRBJ2-3 | - | TRBV7-6 | - | TGTGCCAGCAGCTCGTCAGATACGCAGTATTTT | CASSSSDTQYF
TRBJ1-1 | - | TRBV27 | - | TGTGCCAGCAGTCACTTACAGGGTAACACTGAAGCTTTCTTT | CASSHLQGNTEAFF
TRBJ2-5 | - | TRBV9 | TRBD1 | TGTGCCAGCAGCGTAGGTTGGGGGGAGGACAGGGAAGAGACCCAGTACTTC | CASSVGWGEDREETQYF
TRBJ2-5 | - | TRBV5-1 | - | TGCGCCAGCAGCAAAGGGACCGCGGTGTTGGAGACCCAGTACTTC | CASSKGTAVLETQYF
TRBJ2-2 | - | TRBV5-1 | TRBD1 | TGCGCCAGCAGCTTTACCGGGACAGTCAGGATCGGGGAGCTGTTTTTT | CASSFTGTVRIGELFF
TRBJ1-1 | - | TRBV6-5 | - | TGTGCCAGCAGTTCACCCCGGCGGAAGGCCAGCGGGGAAGCTTTCTTT | CASSSPRRKASGEAFF
TRBJ2-1 | - | TRBV5-1 | TRBD2 | TGCGCCAGCAGCTTAGAACTAGCGGCCTACAATGAGCAGTTCTTC | CASSLELAAYNEQFF
TRBJ1-6 | few | TRBV5-1 | - | TGCGCCAGCAGCCTGCGTAATTTGGGGAATTCACCCCTCCACTTT | CASSLRNLGNSPLHF
TRBJ2-5 | - | TRBV11-2 | - | TGTGCCAGCAGCTTACAGTTAGCACAAGAGACCCAGTACTTC | CASSLQLAQETQYF
TRBJ1-1 | - | TRBV11-2 | - | TGCGCCAGCAGCCAAAGGGGATATATGAACACTGAAGCTTTCTTT | CASSQRGYMNTEAFF
TRBJ1-1 | - | TRBV29-1 | - | TGCAGCGTTGATCAGGCAAGAGAAGCTTTCTTT | CSVDQAREAFF
TRBJ2-7 | - | TRBV7-3 | TRBD2 | TGTGCCAGCAGCCCGACCCCTCTAGCGGGCGTAGGTGAGCAGTACTTC | CASSPTPLAGVGEQYF
TRBJ2-5 | - | TRBV13 | TRBD2 | TGTGCCAGCAGCCCTAGCGGGAGTGGAGAGACCCAGTACTTC | CASSPSGSGETQYF
TRBJ1-4 | few | TRBV19 | - | TGTGCCAGTAGTCCCTGGATGGGCGAAAAACTGTTTTTT | CASSPWMGEKLFF
TRBJ2-1 | - | TRBV11-3 | TRBD2 | TGTGCCAGCAGCTTAGAAGGTAGCGGGATTTACAATGAGCAGTTCTTC | CASSLEGSGIYNEQFF
TRBJ2-7 | - | TRBV7-9 | - | TGTGCCAGCAGCTTGGACCTGTACGAGCAGTACTTC | CASSLDLYEQYF
TRBJ1-1 | - | TRBV25-1 | TRBD1 | TGTGCCAGCAGTCCCAGGGGGGGGAACACTGAAGCTTTCTTT | CASSPRGGNTEAFF
TRBJ1-2 | - | TRBV9 | - | TGTGCCAGCAGTGACTCGGGCGGACTCAGCTCCAACTATGGCTACACCTTC | CASSDSGGLSSNYGYTF
TRBJ2-1 | - | TRBV7-9 | TRBD2 | TGTGCCAGCAGCTTAGGGGGAACTAGCGGGGGCAATGAGCAGTTCTTC | CASSLGGTSGGNEQFF
TRBJ2-7 | - | TRBV5-4 | - | TGTGCCAGCAGCTTGGATTATACTCCAGGGGAGCAGTACTTC | CASSLDYTPGEQYF
TRBJ2-7 | - | TRBV9 | TRBD2 | TGTGCCAGCAGCGTGGGGCCGGGAGGAGGATACGAGCAGTACTTC | CASSVGPGGGYEQYF
TRBJ1-1 | - | TRBV10-3 | TRBD1 | TGTGCCATCAGTGACCCTTGGACAGGGGTGAACACTGAAGCTTTCTTT | CAISDPWTGVNTEAFF
TRBJ2-7 | - | TRBV28 | TRBD1 | TGTGCCAGCAGTGGGGACAGTGGCTACGGGCAGTACTTC | CASSGDSGYGQYF
TRBJ2-7 | - | TRBV27 | TRBD2 | TGTGCCAGCAGGGGGATAGGGCTAGCGGGAGTGGAGCAGTACTTC | CASRGIGLAGVEQYF
TRBJ2-7 | - | TRBV19 | - | TGTGCCAGTAGTATTGCATCGAGCTACGAGCAGTACTTC | CASSIASSYEQYF
TRBJ2-1 | - | TRBV13 | - | TGTGCCAGCAGCTTTGGATCAAACGGGCTTTGGGAGCAGTTCTTC | CASSFGSNGLWEQFF
TRBJ1-5 | - | TRBV11-1 | - | TGTGCCAGCAGCTTAGGTGGTACTCAGCCCCAGCATTTT | CASSLGGTQPQHF
TRBJ1-1 | large | TRBV7-9 | - | TGTGCCAGCAGCTTAGGTCGCAGGTATGAAGCTTTCTTT | CASSLGRRYEAFF
TRBJ2-7 | few | TRBV9 | - | TGTGCCAGCAGCAGTACAGGGACAAGCCACGAGCAGTACTTC | CASSSTGTSHEQYF
TRBJ1-4 | once | TRBV15 | TRBD1 | TGTGCCACCAGCTTCAGGGGGCAGGGTGAAAAACTGTTTTTT | CATSFRGQGEKLFF
TRBJ2-1 | - | TRBV2 | - | TGTGCCAGCAGTGAAGGGGCAGGGCAGAGGAATGAGCAGTTCTTC | CASSEGAGQRNEQFF
TRBJ2-7 | - | TRBV27 | - | TGTGCCAGCAGTCCGGACAGCTACCTCTACGAGCAGTACTTC | CASSPDSYLYEQYF